This TCR beta chain is drawn from a study of T-cell reconstitution after alpha-beta-depleted transplantation in children. It was with unique molecular identifiers that the TCRbeta library was prepared. TCRdb ran MiXCR on the PCR reads and lists one entry per CDR3 protein. The sample comprises roughly 200,000 distinct CDR3 sequences, roughly 7.5% of which are singletons, and 3% to 3.5% rests with the top ten. V was cut by 4 bases and J by 8 bases, with 12 bases left in between. Per germline, CDR1 SQVTM and CDR2 ANQGSEA. The CDR3 totals 12 residues. This clonotype occurred many times. The sequencing used PBMCs from the stem cell graft donor, collected from the stem cell graft. This TCR was sampled from a human donor who donated a stem cell graft to a child with Wiskott-Aldrich syndrome. The chain combines TRBV29-1 with TRBJ1-5; TRBD1 might be the D (5 bases). The CDR3 sequence is CSVVEGWEPQHF. In DNA, the CDR3 is TGCAGCGTTGTGGAGGGGTGGGAGCCCCAGCATTTT. Complete variable domain (other parts from reference TRBV29-1 and TRBJ1-5): SAVISQKPSRDICQRGTSLTIQCQVDSQVTMMFWYRQQPGQSLTLIATANQGSEATYESGFVIDKFPISRPNLTFSTLTVSNMSPEDSSIYLCSVVEGWEPQHFGDGTRLSIL.